A selection of T cell receptor beta chains follows, all from one sample in a study of shared clonotypes between healthy human individuals. Sequencing was performed with immunoSEQ multiplex PCR; in TCRdb, only in-frame clones are kept and a portion is missing. The sample has under 600,000 clones; about 80% are singletons. Sequencing used PBMCs. The receptors were gathered from a woman aged 40 to 50 in good health. Some clones in this sample may be carry-over from other donors' samples. CDR3s leave out the opening cysteine and the closing phenylalanine or tryptophan. Fields, in order: V gene, J gene, CDR3 protein.

V gene: TRBV7-8; J gene: TRBJ2-1; CDR3 protein: ASCRGSGDYNEQF
V gene: TRBV4-2; J gene: TRBJ2-3; CDR3 protein: ASSQEAGASNTQY
V gene: TRBV10-2; J gene: TRBJ2-3; CDR3 protein: ASKAGLSTDTQY
V gene: TRBV5-1; J gene: TRBJ2-1; CDR3 protein: ASSLEAEPYNEQF
V gene: TRBV29-1; J gene: TRBJ1-1; CDR3 protein: SGIRQGGTEAF
V gene: TRBV4-1; J gene: TRBJ1-2; CDR3 protein: ASSQDGWQPGYT
V gene: TRBV11-2; J gene: TRBJ2-1; CDR3 protein: ASSLGLAGVGEQF
V gene: TRBV11-2; J gene: TRBJ1-4; CDR3 protein: ASSTRGTNEKLF
V gene: TRBV15; J gene: TRBJ2-2; CDR3 protein: ATSRSVGEVTGELF
V gene: TRBV29-1; J gene: TRBJ2-7; CDR3 protein: SAFSGSSSYEQY
V gene: TRBV27; J gene: TRBJ1-5; CDR3 protein: ASSLFGSIGNQPQH
V gene: TRBV7-9; J gene: TRBJ1-2; CDR3 protein: ASSFRQAWNYGYT
V gene: TRBV11-2; J gene: TRBJ2-1; CDR3 protein: ASSSGLPYYNEQF
V gene: TRBV6-4; J gene: TRBJ2-2; CDR3 protein: ASSDSSGENTGELF
V gene: TRBV27; J gene: TRBJ2-7; CDR3 protein: ASSPPPGRLTYEQY
V gene: TRBV5-1; J gene: TRBJ2-7; CDR3 protein: ASSLEASLTYEQY
V gene: TRBV4-1; J gene: TRBJ2-1; CDR3 protein: ASSQDSSSGRVRV
V gene: TRBV4-1; J gene: TRBJ2-1; CDR3 protein: ASSQEDWWEQF
V gene: TRBV4-3; J gene: TRBJ2-1; CDR3 protein: ASSAIRGSYNEQF
V gene: TRBV4-1; J gene: TRBJ2-7; CDR3 protein: ASSQPGTYEQY
V gene: TRBV30; J gene: TRBJ1-5; CDR3 protein: AWSVRGGQINQPQH
V gene: TRBV6-9; J gene: TRBJ1-4; CDR3 protein: ASTIGWGTNEKLF
V gene: TRBV7-9; J gene: TRBJ2-1; CDR3 protein: ASSRDRGAYNEQF
V gene: TRBV2; J gene: TRBJ1-3; CDR3 protein: ASKGSGNTIY
V gene: TRBV11-2; J gene: TRBJ2-3; CDR3 protein: ASSLTGGRAGDTQY
V gene: TRBV2; J gene: TRBJ2-3; CDR3 protein: ASNRQREVTDTQY
V gene: TRBV11-2; J gene: TRBJ1-2; CDR3 protein: ASSLERGGYT
V gene: TRBV7-9; J gene: TRBJ1-2; CDR3 protein: ASSFGINYGYT
V gene: TRBV27; J gene: TRBJ2-4; CDR3 protein: ASSLGARAGLAKNIQY
V gene: TRBV30; J gene: TRBJ2-4; CDR3 protein: AWKGVGKNIQY
V gene: TRBV2; J gene: TRBJ1-1; CDR3 protein: ASSEPGQVNTEAF
V gene: TRBV6-5; J gene: TRBJ1-1; CDR3 protein: ASSLAAVTEAF
V gene: TRBV9; J gene: TRBJ1-5; CDR3 protein: ASSVSQGDQPQH
V gene: TRBV28; J gene: TRBJ2-7; CDR3 protein: ASSPSGEDYEQY
V gene: TRBV28; J gene: TRBJ1-5; CDR3 protein: ASSAQGAGQPQH
V gene: TRBV5-1; J gene: TRBJ2-5; CDR3 protein: ASSPTSGRAWETQY
V gene: TRBV6-6; J gene: TRBJ1-1; CDR3 protein: ASTEPSRPYAF
V gene: TRBV19; J gene: TRBJ1-2; CDR3 protein: ASSRTGGGGYT
V gene: TRBV4-1; J gene: TRBJ2-1; CDR3 protein: ASSQVALGLAGRNEQF
V gene: TRBV10-3; J gene: TRBJ1-5; CDR3 protein: AISPGLNQPQH
V gene: TRBV5-4; J gene: TRBJ2-6; CDR3 protein: ASSLGYRASGANVLT